This TCR beta chain is from a study of T cells in Graves' hyperthyroidism and ophthalmopathy. For this clonotype: As yet, its antigen is unknown.

Trimming shortened V by 6 bases and J by 7 bases, and 22 bases separated the two germline ends. Germline V gene sequence: CDR1 MNHNS, CDR2 SASEGT. This CDR3 contains 16 residues. Study-wide results and limits: A median about 7 months before onset, the model predicted ophthalmopathy.

For ophthalmopathy patients, the Clinical Activity Score was at least 3 and the NOSPECS grade at least 4; duration was under 3 months. Each diagnosis was grounded in clinical symptoms, serum thyroxine and TRAb, thyroid ultrasound, and orbital computed tomography. Each 10 ml fresh peripheral blood draw supplied the PBMCs. Amplified TCR beta CDR3 regions came from RNA transcripts. The HTBI set primed first-round TCR CDR3 RT-PCR. TCRdb independently ran MiXCR on the multiplex PCR reads; one entry per CDR3 protein. The repertoire consists of almost 350,000 distinct CDR3 sequences, with approximately 18% occurring once and the leading ten covering around 16%.

Sequenced sample: blood. The chain combines TRBV6-1 with TRBJ1-5; no clear D. The TCR was taken from a woman aged 40 to 50 with Graves' ophthalmopathy. CDR3 residues: CASSTLGNQVGQPQHF. The CDR3 nucleotides read TGTGCCAGCAGCACCTTGGGAAACCAAGTCGGACAGCCCCAGCATTTT.